A single sample is the source of the 15 T cell receptor beta chains below, sequenced in a study of blood T cell repertoires in COVID-19. Method: immunoSEQ multiplex PCR; TCRdb's copy keeps in-frame clones and lacks some. The table has roughly 180,000 clones, 75% to 90% seen once. The sample was peripheral blood. The receptors originated from a man in his sixties or seventies with active or convalescent COVID-19.

The chain recombines TRBV18 with TRBJ2-5; 7 nucleotides align to TRBD1. J lost 2 bases, V lost 3 bases, and 6 bases had no gene match. Germline V gene sequence: CDR1 KGHSH, CDR2 LQKENI. The CDR3 length is 15 residues. CDR3 amino acids: CASSPRQGWQETQYF. The CDR3 region has the DNA TGTGCCAGCTCACCGCGACAGGGTTGGCAAGAGACCCAGTACTTC.

This chain connects TRBV6-5 to TRBJ2-2; D uncertain. The CDR3 length is 13 residues. Trimming shortened V by 7 bases and J by 1 base, and 7 bases separated the two germline ends. CDR1 is MNHEY, CDR2 SVGAGI, per germline. The CDR3 DNA is TGTGCCAGCAAGGCAGGGAACACCGGGGAGCTGTTTTTT. This encodes CASKAGNTGELFF.

The rearrangement links TRBV9 to TRBJ1-1, with 9 bases that match TRBD1. Germline values: CDR1 SGDLS, CDR2 YYNGEE. This CDR3 is built from 17 residues. The J segment lost 0 bases and the V segment lost 6 bases, leaving 12 bases of the junction unmatched. This chain's CDR3 is CASTKGQGSNMNTEAFF. The CDR3 DNA reads as TGTGCCAGCACGAAAGGACAGGGGTCTAACATGAACACTGAAGCTTTCTTT.

The chain links TRBV3-1 (or the pseudogene TRBV3-2) to TRBJ1-5; D unresolved. The CDR3 is made up of 17 amino acids. CDR1 and CDR2 (germline): LGHDT, YNNKEL (reference sequence). V was trimmed by 0 bases and J by 0 bases, leaving 12 bases between them. Written as DNA, the CDR3 is TGTGCCAGCAGCCAAGATAATCTGAGGAATAGCAATCAGCCCCAGCATTTT. It translates to CASSQDNLRNSNQPQHF.

The rearrangement uses TRBV7-2 and TRBJ2-7, with 7 nucleotides matching TRBD2. The germline V gene encodes CDR1 SGHTA and CDR2 FQGNSA. V was clipped by 2 bases and J by 4 bases; unmatched bases: 8. The CDR3 has 15 residues. The CDR3: CASSLPGGPKYEQYF. The CDR3 bases are TGTGCCAGCAGCTTACCGGGGGGTCCGAAGTACGAGCAGTACTTC.

DNA of the CDR3: TGTGCCAGCAGGAACAGGGCTTACCAAGAGACCCAGTACTTC. Its protein product is CASRNRAYQETQYF. The chain employs TRBV2 and TRBJ2-5; weak D call: TRBD1 (6 bases). Trimming took 6 bases from V and 0 from J, leaving 11 bases between them. There are 14 residues in the CDR3. From germline, CDR1 is SNHLY and CDR2 FYNNEI.

The gene calls are TRBV15 and TRBJ2-3; 10 bases agree with TRBD2. Trimming removed 5 bases from V and 1 base from J; junction bases left unmatched: 0. Germline values: CDR1 LNHNV, CDR2 YYDKDF (reference sequence). The CDR3 totals 14 residues. The CDR3 loop is CATSLAGGTDTQYF. The CDR3 bases are TGTGCCACCAGCCTAGCGGGGGGCACAGATACGCAGTATTTT.

This clone has only one observation. The V and J genes are TRBV9 and TRBJ2-5; 16 bases match TRBD2. The V gene end was trimmed by 2 bases and the J gene end by 4 bases; junction bases not matched to a gene: 17. There are 21 residues in the CDR3. Germline CDR1 is SGDLS and CDR2 is YYNGEE. This chain's CDR3 is CASSVSPSGAGTSGRGETQYF. In DNA form, the CDR3 reads TGTGCCAGCAGCGTTTCACCCAGTGGCGCCGGGACTAGCGGGAGGGGAGAGACCCAGTACTTC.

V usage is TRBV5-1 and J usage is TRBJ2-3; D not resolved. The CDR3 is 16 residues long. The V gene's germline CDR1 is SGHRS and CDR2 YFSETQ. Trimming took off 0 bases at V and 0 bases at J, with 11 bases between the two ends. CDR3 protein: CASSLVARISTDTQYF. The CDR3 DNA sequence: TGCGCCAGCAGCTTGGTGGCCAGGATAAGCACAGATACGCAGTATTTT.

This rearrangement joins TRBV2 to TRBJ2-5; 7 bases map to TRBD2. There are 13 residues in the CDR3. In germline, CDR1 is SNHLY, CDR2 FYNNEI. Trimming cost V 7 bases and J 2 bases; bases outside gene matches: 4. The CDR3 protein is CASTGGLQETQYF. The DNA for the CDR3 is TGTGCCAGCACCGGGGGGTTACAAGAGACCCAGTACTTC.

The chain is built from TRBV3-1 (or the pseudogene TRBV3-2) and TRBJ1-2; 7 bases fit TRBD1. The V and J ends lost 1 base and 5 bases, in that order; junction bases with no gene match: 13. The germline V gene encodes CDR1 LGHDT and CDR2 YNNKEL (reference sequence). CDR3 length equals 17 residues. The CDR3 nucleotides are TGTGCCAGCAGCCAAGGAGGCAGGGGGGAAAGGGGTTATGGCTACACCTTC. Residues: CASSQGGRGERGYGYTF.

The chain employs TRBV7-2 and TRBJ2-1; perhaps TRBD2 as D (5 bases). V gave up 5 bases and J gave up 9 bases, with 14 bases separating them. Germline V lookup: CDR1 SGHTA, CDR2 FQGNSA. The CDR3 spans 13 residues. The chain's CDR3 is CASSNVMGSEQFF. Written as DNA, the CDR3 is TGTGCCAGCAGCAACGTCATGGGGAGTGAGCAGTTCTTC.

The chain uses TRBV7-2 and TRBJ2-3, with 7 bases identical to TRBD1. Germline loops: CDR1 SGHTA, CDR2 FQGNSA. The CDR3 runs 16 residues. Trimming removed 3 bases from V and 2 bases from J; junction bases left unmatched: 8. CDR3 nucleotide sequence: TGTGCCAGCAGCTTGAGTACAGGGGCAATCACAGATACGCAGTATTTT. It is translated as CASSLSTGAITDTQYF.

The chain uses TRBV6-5 and TRBJ2-1; the D gene is possibly TRBD1 (6 bases). V lost 1 base and J lost 0, with 10 bases in between. Germline lookup yields CDR1 MNHEY and CDR2 SVGAGI. The CDR3 consists of 16 residues. The DNA of the CDR3 is TGTGCCAGCAGTTACTACCGGACAGCCTCCTACAATGAGCAGTTCTTC. Translating it yields CASSYYRTASYNEQFF.

This sequence joins TRBV7-7 and TRBJ2-3, with 9 bases matching TRBD2. The V gene's germline CDR1 is SSHAT and CDR2 FNYEAQ (reference sequence). This CDR3 region has 15 residues. The V segment lost 8 bases and the J segment 1 base; nucleotides outside the gene matches: 7. CDR3: CASSSGEGGTDTQYF. The CDR3 DNA reads TGTGCCAGCTCTAGCGGGGAGGGAGGCACAGATACGCAGTATTTT.